Following are 25 T cell receptor beta chains from one sample sequenced in a study of metastatic and nonmetastatic thyroid tumors. From the PCR reads, TCRdb re-called clones with MiXCR. The table lists roughly 4,000 clones, approximately 40% of them singletons. Ahead of thyroid surgery, no patient had received treatment of any kind. Sequenced: tumor tissue. These receptors came from a male donor with papillary thyroid cancer or a benign thyroid nodule (not recorded which). Some clones in this sample may be carry-over from other donors' samples.

The rearrangement links TRBV6-4 to TRBJ1-2; TRBD1 agrees at 7 bases. Germline V gene lookup returns CDR1 MRHNA and CDR2 SNTAGT. CDR3 length equals 13 residues. Trimming took 7 bases from V and 4 from J; bases not matched to a gene: 6. This chain's CDR3 is CASKWDRCYGYTF. CDR3 coding DNA: TGTGCCAGCAAATGGGACAGATGCTATGGCTACACCTTC.

Many counts were recorded for this clone. The chain links TRBV6-5 to TRBJ1-2, with D uncertain. V was pared by 3 bases and J by 4 bases, with 6 bases between. CDR1 MNHEY and CDR2 SVGAGI come from the germline V gene. The CDR3 spans 12 residues. The CDR3 region has the DNA TGTGCCAGCAGTTATGGTACCTATGGCTACACCTTC. This encodes CASSYGTYGYTF.

This clone was seen only once. V is TRBV9 and J is TRBJ2-7; TRBD1 agrees at 9 bases. With V trimmed by 3 bases and J by 0 bases, 10 bases remained unmatched. Germline V gene lookup returns CDR1 SGDLS and CDR2 YYNGEE. CDR3 size: 17 residues. Here the CDR3 reads CASSARGGTGFSYEQYF. CDR3 sequence (DNA): TGTGCCAGCAGCGCGAGAGGGGGGACAGGGTTCTCCTACGAGCAGTACTTC. The whole variable domain, remainder taken from reference TRBV9 and TRBJ2-7, is DSGVTQTPKHLITATGQRVTLRCSPRSGDLSVYWYQQSLDQGLQFLIQYYNGEERAKGNILERFSAQQFPDLHSELNLSSLELGDSALYFCASSARGGTGFSYEQYFGPGTRLTVT.

This chain connects TRBV5-1 to TRBJ2-7; 10 bases map to TRBD1. The trim removed 4 bases at V and 6 bases at J, leaving 7 bases unmatched. In germline, CDR1 is SGHRS, CDR2 YFSETQ. The CDR3 contains 14 residues. The CDR3 loop reads CASSPTGGRLEQYF. The DNA for the CDR3 is TGCGCCAGCAGCCCGACAGGGGGCCGGCTCGAGCAGTACTTC.

The gene calls are TRBV5-1 and TRBJ1-2; 9 bases agree with TRBD1. The CDR3 has 17 amino acids. CDR1 is SGHRS, CDR2 YFSETQ, per germline. J lost 6 bases, V lost 0 bases, and 12 bases had no gene match. For the CDR3, the DNA is TGCGCCAGCAGCTTGGAGTTGATGAGGACAGGGGTTGATGGCTACACCTTC. This gives the protein CASSLELMRTGVDGYTF.

Notes on this clone: Within the sample, other DNA sequences also encode this same CDR3. The chain joins TRBV6-4 to TRBJ2-3, with no clear D. Germline CDR1 reads MRHNA; CDR2 reads SNTAGT. The germline V and J ends were trimmed by 3 bases and 0 bases, with 4 bases remaining between them. The CDR3 consists of 13 residues. The CDR3 is CASSDGSTDTQYF. Here the CDR3 DNA reads TGTGCCAGCAGTGATGGTAGCACAGATACGCAGTATTTT.

This chain connects TRBV28 to TRBJ2-3, with TRBD1 as a possible D gene (5 bases). Trimming took off 5 bases at V and 1 base at J, with 19 bases between the two ends. The length of the CDR3 is 17 residues. The V gene's germline CDR1 is MDHEN and CDR2 SYDVKM. CDR3 sequence reads: CASSPGWARVGTDTQYF. The CDR3 DNA reads TGTGCCAGCAGTCCAGGATGGGCCAGGGTTGGCACAGATACGCAGTATTTT.

The chain uses TRBV28 and TRBJ2-7; TRBD2 aligns across 8 bases. V was clipped by 5 bases and J by 3 bases; unmatched bases: 6. This CDR3 has 14 residues. CDR1 and CDR2 (germline): MDHEN, SYDVKM. DNA for the CDR3: TGTGCCAGCAGTCCCCCGGGAGGGGGCTACGAGCAGTACTTC. Translating it yields CASSPPGGGYEQYF.

This chain uses TRBV5-1 with TRBJ2-3; a weak D match, TRBD2 (6 bases). The V end was cut by 3 bases, the J end by 4 bases, with 18 bases between. This CDR3 is 16 amino acids long. CDR1 and CDR2 from the germline V gene are SGHRS and YFSETQ. DNA of the CDR3: TGCGCCAGCAGCTCCCCTAGCGTGGGGCCGGCAGATACGCAGTATTTT. Its translation is CASSSPSVGPADTQYF.

About this clone: One end of the junction is discordant with germline, which a read error may explain. The chain couples TRBV5-1 to TRBJ2-7, with D unresolved. The CDR3 contains 12 residues. Germline CDR1 and CDR2: SGHRS and YFSETQ. The CDR3 loop reads CARSVDAYEQYF. The CDR3 region has the DNA TGCGCCCGCAGCGTGGACGCCTACGAGCAGTACTTC.

This clone came up a few times. The V gene is TRBV6-4, the J gene TRBJ2-6, with D tentatively TRBD2 (6 bases). Germline CDR1 MRHNA, CDR2 SNTAGT. V was clipped by 3 bases and J by 4 bases, with 13 bases between them. The CDR3 is 16 residues long. The CDR3 region has the DNA TGTGCCAGCAGTGAAGCCGCCGGGAGCGGGGCCAACGTCCTGACTTTC. This sequence encodes CASSEAAGSGANVLTF.

This chain's CDR3 is CASSLAGPGGYTF. The DNA of the CDR3 is TGCGCCAGCAGCTTGGCAGGGCCTGGCGGCTACACCTTC. The chain combines TRBV5-1 with TRBJ1-2; a possible D gene is TRBD1 (5 bases). The CDR3 extends over 13 amino acids. V was clipped by 0 bases and J by 8 bases, with 11 bases between them. The germline V gene encodes CDR1 SGHRS and CDR2 YFSETQ.

This clone was seen a handful of times. V gene TRBV27 combines with J gene TRBJ2-7; 9 nucleotides match TRBD1. Per germline, CDR1 MNHEY and CDR2 SMNVEV (reference sequence). Trimming removed 6 bases from V and 1 base from J; junction bases left unmatched: 4. The CDR3 spans 14 residues. The CDR3 sequence: CASRDRGFSYEQYF. DNA for the CDR3: TGTGCCAGCAGGGACAGGGGATTTTCCTACGAGCAGTACTTC.

The rearrangement uses TRBV30 and TRBJ1-4, with 10 bases identical to TRBD1. Unmatched junction bases numbered 4, after V lost 4 bases and J lost 8 bases. Looked up from germline, CDR1 is GTSNPN and CDR2 is SVGIG (reference sequence). CDR3 size: 13 residues. DNA of the CDR3: TGTGCCTGGAACCGGGACAGGGGCGAAAAACTGTTTTTT. It yields the protein CAWNRDRGEKLFF.

The chain is built from TRBV7-9 and TRBJ1-6; the match to TRBD1 covers 8 bases. Germline values: CDR1 SEHNR, CDR2 FQNEAQ (reference sequence). This CDR3 comprises 14 residues. J was trimmed by 10 bases and V by 5 bases; bases with no gene match: 7. This chain's CDR3 is CASSAGTGGSPLHF. The CDR3 region has the DNA TGTGCCAGCAGCGCCGGGACAGGAGGATCACCCCTCCACTTT.

This rearrangement joins TRBV5-1 to TRBJ2-7, with 7 bases aligning to TRBD2. The germline V gene has CDR1 SGHRS and CDR2 YFSETQ. CDR3 length: 15 residues. The V segment lost 4 bases and the J segment 0 bases; nucleotides outside the gene matches: 7. CDR3 sequence (DNA): TGCGCCAGCAGCCGCGACCGGGACTACTCCTACGAGCAGTACTTC. Translating gives CASSRDRDYSYEQYF.

This clone was observed a few times. J is TRBJ1-5 and V is TRBV6-1; D is unclear. V dropped 4 bases and J dropped 0 bases, with 7 bases sitting between them. This CDR3 has 14 residues. Germline CDR1 is MNHNS and CDR2 is SASEGT. The CDR3 region has the DNA TGTGCCAGCAGTGGGATCTATAGCAATCAGCCCCAGCATTTT. Translating it yields CASSGIYSNQPQHF.

This clone is deemed medium-sized. The rearrangement uses TRBV7-9 and TRBJ1-4; no definite D call. Germline-derived CDR1 and CDR2 are SEHNR and FQNEAQ (reference sequence). The V and J ends lost 2 bases and 3 bases respectively, with 7 bases between them. The CDR3 has 14 amino acids. CDR3 residues: CASSLSRANEKLFF. The CDR3 DNA reads TGTGCCAGCAGCTTATCACGGGCTAATGAAAAACTGTTTTTT.

The rearrangement links TRBV28 to TRBJ2-2, with TRBD1 identical over 9 bases. V shed 3 bases and J 7 bases; nucleotides not matched to a gene: 9. From germline, CDR1 is MDHEN and CDR2 SYDVKM. CDR3 size: 16 residues. The CDR3 reads CASSFLGQGTDGELFF. In DNA form, the CDR3 reads TGTGCCAGCAGTTTCCTCGGACAGGGGACGGACGGGGAGCTGTTTTTT.

The rearrangement joins TRBV7-9 to TRBJ2-3, with D possibly being TRBD2 (5 bases). This CDR3 has 12 residues. The V end was cut by 5 bases, the J end by 3 bases, with 6 bases between. Germline lookup yields CDR1 SEHNR and CDR2 FQNEAQ (reference sequence). The CDR3 loop reads CASSPGTDTQYF. Written as DNA, the CDR3 is TGTGCCAGCAGCCCGGGGACAGATACGCAGTATTTT.

J is TRBJ1-2 and V is TRBV27, with D possibly being TRBD1 (5 bases). V was shortened by 4 bases and J by 0 bases, with 12 bases between the two germline ends. This CDR3 comprises 15 residues. Germline assignment: CDR1 MNHEY and CDR2 SMNVEV (reference sequence). The CDR3 is CASSSRGLANYGYTF. As DNA, the CDR3 is TGTGCCAGCAGTTCAAGGGGCCTGGCTAACTATGGCTACACCTTC.

The rearrangement uses TRBV11-2 and TRBJ2-1; TRBD2 matches 7 bases. Trimming removed 5 bases from V and 4 bases from J; junction bases left unmatched: 8. The CDR3 sequence is 15 residues long. Germline assignment: CDR1 SGHAT and CDR2 FQNNGV. The CDR3 sequence: CASSISGTTYNEQFF. Written as DNA, the CDR3 is TGTGCCAGCAGCATTTCCGGGACTACGTACAATGAGCAGTTCTTC.

The CDR3 sequence is CASSHLDTQYF. As DNA, the CDR3 is TGTGCCAGCAGCCATTTAGATACGCAGTATTTT. This rearrangement joins TRBV3-1 to TRBJ2-3; D remains ambiguous. This CDR3 spans 11 amino acids. V lost 3 bases and J 5 bases, leaving 3 bases between the germline ends. Per germline, CDR1 LGHDT and CDR2 YNNKEL (reference sequence).

A remark on this clone: Here the CDR3 omits its conserved ending phenylalanine or tryptophan, so a read error is the likely source. The V gene is TRBV27, the J gene TRBJ2-7, with TRBD2 matching 13 bases. The CDR3 sequence is 17 residues long. Trimming took 6 bases from V and 3 from J; bases not matched to a gene: 11. Germline loops: CDR1 MNHEY, CDR2 SMNVEV (reference sequence). The CDR3 DNA follows: TGTGCCAGCAGCGGACTAGCGGGAGATCTAAACCTCTACGAGCAGTACATC. It encodes CASSGLAGDLNLYEQYI.

CDR3 nucleotides: TGTGCCAGCAGCGTCGGGACTAGCGGGGGTGGCAACGTCCTGACTTTC. Translating gives CASSVGTSGGGNVLTF. The chain employs TRBV9 and TRBJ2-6; 14 bases are a match to TRBD2. V was pared by 2 bases and J by 9 bases, with 4 bases of the junction left unmatched. CDR1 and CDR2 (germline): SGDLS, YYNGEE. The CDR3 is made up of 16 amino acids. Full variable domain (remainder filled in from reference TRBV9 and TRBJ2-6): DSGVTQTPKHLITATGQRVTLRCSPRSGDLSVYWYQQSLDQGLQFLIQYYNGEERAKGNILERFSAQQFPDLHSELNLSSLELGDSALYFCASSVGTSGGGNVLTFGAGSRLTVL.